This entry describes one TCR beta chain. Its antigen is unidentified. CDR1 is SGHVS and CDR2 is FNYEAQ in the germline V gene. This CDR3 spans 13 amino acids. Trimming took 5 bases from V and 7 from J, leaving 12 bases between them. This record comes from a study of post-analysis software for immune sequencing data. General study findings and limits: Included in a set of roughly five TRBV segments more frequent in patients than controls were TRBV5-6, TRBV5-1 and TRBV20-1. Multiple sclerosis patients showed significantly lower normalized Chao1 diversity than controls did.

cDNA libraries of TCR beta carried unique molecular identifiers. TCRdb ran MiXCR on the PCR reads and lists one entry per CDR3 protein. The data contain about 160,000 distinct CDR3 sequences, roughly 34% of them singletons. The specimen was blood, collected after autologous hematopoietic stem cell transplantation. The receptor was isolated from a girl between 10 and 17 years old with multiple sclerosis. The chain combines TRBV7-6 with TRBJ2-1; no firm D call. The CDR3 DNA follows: TGTGCCAGCAGCCCATGGGCCCGTAATGAGCAGTTCTTC. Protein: CASSPWARNEQFF.